This record concerns one T cell receptor (beta chain) sequence. Profiling relied on immunoSEQ multiplex PCR, and the TCRdb table lists in-frame clones only, not all of them. Altogether about 240,000 clones are present, about 89% being singletons, with the ten largest covering under 5%. This sample was included in a study of blood T cell repertoires in COVID-19. V gave up 0 bases and J gave up 5 bases, with 11 bases separating them. The CDR3 is 15 amino acids. Per the germline V gene, CDR1 is MNHEY and CDR2 is SVGAGI. The sample comprised PBMCs or T cells enriched from blood (not recorded which). The chain joins TRBV6-5 to TRBJ1-5; TRBD1 might be the D (5 bases). The receptor comes from a woman in her 30s who had recovered from COVID-19. The CDR3 bases are TGTGCCAGCAGTTACTCCGGGGGGTCGGATCAGCCCCAGCATTTT. It specifies CASSYSGGSDQPQHF.